The 5 T cell receptor beta chains listed next were all sequenced from one sample in a study of siplizumab effects on memory and regulatory T cells. Clones were sequenced by immunoSEQ multiplex PCR, and TCRdb holds only the in-frame ones, with some missing. This table has thousands of clones, roughly two thirds appearing once. The sequencing sample was made of effector memory CD8+ T cells sorted from blood. The subset is: unstimulated CD8+ effector memory T cells. Receptors were obtained from a human donor in good health.

The CDR3 here is CSVFLNTEAFF. The DNA of the CDR3 is TGCAGCGTTTTCTTGAACACTGAAGCTTTCTTT. This rearrangement joins TRBV29-1 to TRBJ1-1; D not certain. The V gene's germline CDR1 is SQVTM and CDR2 ANQGSEA. The V end was cut by 5 bases, the J end by 0 bases, with 4 bases between. This CDR3 contains 11 residues.

The gene calls are TRBV16 and TRBJ2-1; a possible D gene is TRBD1 (6 bases). This CDR3 has 16 amino acids. The V gene's germline CDR1 is KGHSY and CDR2 FQNENV. Trimming shortened V by 4 bases and J by 2 bases, and 15 bases separated the two germline ends. In DNA form, the CDR3 reads TGTGCCAGCAGCCTGCACAGGGTAGGGACCTACAATGAGCAGTTCTTC. Amino acid sequence: CASSLHRVGTYNEQFF.

CDR3 amino acids: CASSQDLAGGAPDTQYF. The CDR3 region has the DNA TGTGCCAGCAGCCAAGACCTAGCGGGGGGAGCACCAGATACGCAGTATTTT. J is TRBJ2-3 and V is TRBV4-2; 11 bases map to TRBD2. Germline V gene sequence: CDR1 LGHNA, CDR2 YNFKEQ. The V gene end was trimmed by 0 bases and the J gene end by 4 bases; junction bases not matched to a gene: 6. This CDR3 has 17 amino acids.

CDR3 coding DNA: TGTGCCAGCAGTGATTTAGCTGGGGCCAACGTCCTGACTTTC. It specifies CASSDLAGANVLTF. This chain connects TRBV6-5 to TRBJ2-6; no definite D call. The ends were cut back, 5 bases at V and 2 bases at J, with 7 bases in the middle. Germline CDR1 is MNHEY and CDR2 is SVGAGI. The CDR3 contains 14 residues.

This rearrangement joins TRBV9 to TRBJ2-7; no firm D call. V lost 1 base and J 2 bases, leaving 10 bases between the germline ends. The CDR3 runs 14 residues. The germline V gene has CDR1 SGDLS and CDR2 YYNGEE. The CDR3 protein is CASSVTDLAYEQYF. As DNA, the CDR3 is TGTGCCAGCAGCGTAACAGACCTTGCCTACGAGCAGTACTTC.